The rows below give T cell receptor beta chains drawn from one sample of a study of molecular identifiers for immune sequencing clone quantification. TCRdb re-called the PCR reads with MiXCR, one entry per CDR3 protein. In the table there are over 600,000 distinct CDR3 sequences, just under 20% of which are singletons. The sequencing sample was made of naive CD8+ T cells from blood, with Jurkat cell RNA spiked in. Receptor source: a human donor in good health. Some libraries in this study had Jurkat cell RNA spiked in. Both conserved end residues are part of each CDR3. The order of the fields is clone size, V gene, D gene, J gene, CDR3 DNA, CDR3 protein. The D gene is left open where the match is weak. Clone size is not always given. Where it is, it says once, few, many or a class for expanded clones.

>many|TRBV27|NA|TRBJ2-3
TGTGCCAGCGGGAGTGTCCCTAACACAGATACGCAGTATTTT
CASGSVPNTDTQYF
>NA|TRBV7-9|NA|TRBJ2-6
TGTGCCAGCAGCTCCAAGGCAGGGACTGGGGCCAACGTCCTGACTTTC
CASSSKAGTGANVLTF
>NA|TRBV19|NA|TRBJ2-5
TGTGCCAGTAGTATCCCTGCAGACCAAGAGACCCAGTACTTC
CASSIPADQETQYF
>few|TRBV3-1|NA|TRBJ2-7
TGTGCCAGCAGCCAAGATCTGGCGCCCCTGCGGGACGAGCAGTACTTC
CASSQDLAPLRDEQYF
>many|TRBV27|TRBD1|TRBJ1-5
TGTGCCAGCAGTTCCGGACAGGGAGGGACTCAGCCCCAGCATTTT
CASSSGQGGTQPQHF
>NA|TRBV12-3/TRBV12-4|TRBD2|TRBJ2-1
TGTGCCAGCAGCACTAGCGGGTCCTACAATGAGCAGTTCTTC
CASSTSGSYNEQFF
>many|TRBV30|NA|TRBJ2-1
TGTGCCTGGAGTTGGCCGTCAGGCATCTCATACAATGAGCAGTTCTTC
CAWSWPSGISYNEQFF
>many|TRBV19|TRBD1|TRBJ2-7
TGTGCCAGCTCTCTAGGAACCGGGACAGCAAATTCCTACGAGCAGTACTTC
CASSLGTGTANSYEQYF
>many|TRBV2|NA|TRBJ2-7
TGTGCCAGCAGTACCGGGACGGGGAGCTCCTACGAGCAGTACTTC
CASSTGTGSSYEQYF
>NA|TRBV7-9|TRBD2|TRBJ2-1
TGTGCCAGCAGATCGGGACCAGCGGGGGGGCTGGAGTTCTTC
CASRSGPAGGLEFF
>many|TRBV30|NA|TRBJ2-7
TGTGCCTGGAGCCATATTACCGGCTCCTACGAGCAGTACTTC
CAWSHITGSYEQYF
>few|TRBV7-9|NA|TRBJ1-2
TGTGCCAGCAGCTTAGTAGGACAGCACTATGGCTACACCTTC
CASSLVGQHYGYTF
>many|TRBV20-1|TRBD1|TRBJ2-3
TGCAGTGCTCCCGGGACAGGGGGCGAGGCGTGGGCAGATACGCAGTATTTT
CSAPGTGGEAWADTQYF
>many|TRBV11-2|TRBD2|TRBJ2-3
TGTGCCAGCAGCTTAGCTCTGACTAGCGGGATTACAGATACGCAGTATTTT
CASSLALTSGITDTQYF
>few|TRBV29-1|NA|TRBJ2-3
TGCAGCGTTGACCTTGGGGATACGCAGTATTTT
CSVDLGDTQYF
>few|TRBV4-3|NA|TRBJ2-2
TGCGCCAGCATGCGAAGTCTCACGAACACCGGGGAGCTGTTTTTT
CASMRSLTNTGELFF
>many|TRBV4-3|NA|TRBJ2-5
TGCGCCAGCAGCCAAGAGGCAGGGAGGCAAGAGACCCAGTACTTC
CASSQEAGRQETQYF
>many|TRBV7-9|TRBD2|TRBJ2-3
TGTGCCAGCAGCCCCACCGGCGGGAGGAGTCATCTGAACACAGATACGCAGTATTTT
CASSPTGGRSHLNTDTQYF
>NA|TRBV10-3|NA|TRBJ2-5
TGTGCCATCAGTGAGTCTGAAACGCAGGGCCCCCTCGAGCAGACCCAGTACTTC
CAISESETQGPLEQTQYF
>many|TRBV4-3|NA|TRBJ1-1
TGCGCCAGCAGCCAAGGATTCGCGAACACTGAAGCTTTCTTT
CASSQGFANTEAFF
>many|TRBV27|NA|TRBJ2-3
TGTGCCAGCAGTTTTGGCCCAGCATCAGATACGCAGTATTTT
CASSFGPASDTQYF
>many|TRBV7-9|NA|TRBJ1-1
TGTGCCAGCAGCTTAACATCTTCGAACACTGAAGCTTTCTTT
CASSLTSSNTEAFF
>few|TRBV11-2|TRBD2|TRBJ2-2
TGTGCCAGCAGCTCGGGACTAGCGGATAACACCGGGGAGCTGCTTTTT
CASSSGLADNTGELLF
>NA|TRBV21-1|NA|TRBJ2-1
TGTGCCAGCAGCAAAGGCGCTCCGGGCCCCTACAATGAGCAGCTCTTC
CASSKGAPGPYNEQLF
>many|TRBV7-2|TRBD2|TRBJ2-1
TGTGCCAGCAGCTTAGGAGGGGCGGGAGCCTACGGTGAGCAGTTCTTC
CASSLGGAGAYGEQFF
>few|TRBV13|NA|TRBJ2-3
TGTGCCAGCAGCAACAAGTTGGGGCTGAACACAGATACGCAGTATTTT
CASSNKLGLNTDTQYF
>many|TRBV19|TRBD1|TRBJ1-4
TGTGCCAGTAAGGACAGGACTAATGAAAAACTGTTTTTT
CASKDRTNEKLFF
>many|TRBV2|TRBD2|TRBJ2-3
TGTGCCAGCAATTCGGGACTAGCGGGCGCAGATACGCAGTATTTT
CASNSGLAGADTQYF
>NA|TRBV7-2|NA|TRBJ2-1
TGTGCCAGCAGCTGGGAGGCATACAATGAGCAGTTCTTC
CASSWEAYNEQFF
>many|TRBV7-2|TRBD1|TRBJ2-1
TGTGCCAGCAGCTCCCTGACAGGGGGCATGAACTATGAGCAGTTCTTC
CASSSLTGGMNYEQFF
>many|TRBV7-6|NA|TRBJ2-3
TGTGCCAGCAGCTTAGGCTGGGCGAGCACAGATACGCAGTATTTT
CASSLGWASTDTQYF
>few|TRBV19|NA|TRBJ2-1
TGTGCCAGCCGGGACGCGACCCTTTCCTACAATGAGCAGTTCTTC
CASRDATLSYNEQFF
>few|TRBV7-2|NA|TRBJ2-7
TGTGCCAGCAGCTCCAGCGGGTTCTCCTACGAGCAGTACTTC
CASSSSGFSYEQYF
>NA|TRBV19|TRBD1|TRBJ1-1
TGTGCCAGTAGTATCAGGGGGCTTGTCAACACTGAAGCTTTCTTT
CASSIRGLVNTEAFF
>NA|TRBV19|NA|TRBJ1-1
TGTGCCAGTAGTACTATTAAAGAGGGGAACACTGAAGCTTTCTTT
CASSTIKEGNTEAFF
>many|TRBV29-1|TRBD1|TRBJ1-2
TGCAGCGTTGAATACCGGGACAGGCGCCGGGAATTC
CSVEYRDRRREF
>once|TRBV27|NA|TRBJ2-7
TGTGCCAGCAGTTTGTCCGGGGCTAGCTGGTACGGGCAGTACTTC
CASSLSGASWYGQYF
>NA|TRBV29-1|TRBD1|TRBJ2-1
TGCAGCGTTGAGTCGACAGGGGTGGGAAACAATGAGCAGTTCTTC
CSVESTGVGNNEQFF
>few|TRBV4-3|NA|TRBJ2-2
TGCGCCAGCAGCCAAGATGGCCAGGGAATCCTCGCGAACACCGGGGAGCTGTTTTTT
CASSQDGQGILANTGELFF
>many|TRBV6-5|NA|TRBJ2-3
TGTGCCAGCAGTTACTTTCCGGGGCCGACAGATACGCAGTATTTT
CASSYFPGPTDTQYF
>NA|TRBV12-3/TRBV12-4|NA|TRBJ2-1
TGTGCCAGCACTACGACCGGGACACTCAATGAGCAGTTCTTC
CASTTTGTLNEQFF
>many|TRBV7-9|NA|TRBJ2-6
TGTGCCAGCAGCTACTCCGGCGAGACTGGGGCCAACGTCCTGACTTTC
CASSYSGETGANVLTF
>many|TRBV29-1|TRBD2|TRBJ2-7
TGCAGCTGCCGGGCTAGCGGCTACGAGCAGTACTTC
CSCRASGYEQYF
>NA|TRBV2|TRBD1|TRBJ1-2
TGTGCCAGCAGATCGAACAGGGGTTCGAACTATGGCTACACCTTC
CASRSNRGSNYGYTF